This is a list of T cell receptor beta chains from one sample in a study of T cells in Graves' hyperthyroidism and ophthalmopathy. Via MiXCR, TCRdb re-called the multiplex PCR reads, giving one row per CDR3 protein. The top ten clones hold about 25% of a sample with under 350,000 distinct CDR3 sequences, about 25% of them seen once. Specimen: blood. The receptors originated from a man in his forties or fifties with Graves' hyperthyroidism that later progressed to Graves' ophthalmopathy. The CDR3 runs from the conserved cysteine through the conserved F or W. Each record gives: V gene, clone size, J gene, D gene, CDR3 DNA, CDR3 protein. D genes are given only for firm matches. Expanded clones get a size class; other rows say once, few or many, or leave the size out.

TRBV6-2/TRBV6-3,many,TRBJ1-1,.,TGTGCCAGCAGTTACTTTACCCACACTGAAGCTTTCTTT,CASSYFTHTEAFF
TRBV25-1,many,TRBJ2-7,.,TGTGCCAGCAGTGGACCACAGGGATACGAGCAGTACTTC,CASSGPQGYEQYF
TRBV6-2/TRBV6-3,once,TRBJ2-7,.,TGTGCCAGCAGTAAGGACTTGTACGAGCAGTACTTC,CASSKDLYEQYF
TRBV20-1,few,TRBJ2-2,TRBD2,TGCAGTGGGGTGATAGCGGGAGGTACCGGGGAGCTGTTTTTT,CSGVIAGGTGELFF
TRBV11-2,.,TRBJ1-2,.,TGTGCCAGCAGCTCTGTTCGGGGGGCGACGTATCAAGGCTACACCTTC,CASSSVRGATYQGYTF
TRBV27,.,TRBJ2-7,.,TGTGCCAGCAGTTTAGGGTTGCCTAACTCCTACGAGCAGTACTTC,CASSLGLPNSYEQYF
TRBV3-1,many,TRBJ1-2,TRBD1,TGTGCCAGCAGCCAGGGGACAGGGGTATATGGCTACACCTTC,CASSQGTGVYGYTF
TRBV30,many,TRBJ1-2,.,TGTGCCTGGAGTCCCAAGGGCCATAACTATGGCTACACCTTC,CAWSPKGHNYGYTF
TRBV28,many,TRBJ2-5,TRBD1,TGTGCCAGCAGCTTGAAGGGACAGGGGGAAGAGACCCAGTACTTC,CASSLKGQGEETQYF
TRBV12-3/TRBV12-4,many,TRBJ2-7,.,TGTGCCAGCAGTCCCGACAACTACGAGCAGTACTTC,CASSPDNYEQYF
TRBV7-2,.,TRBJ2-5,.,TGTGCCAGCAGCTCAAATCAGGGGTTGGAGACCCAGTACTTC,CASSSNQGLETQYF
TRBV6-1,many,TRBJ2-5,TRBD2,TGTGCCAGCAGTGTTATGACGGGAGGCCGAGAGACCCAGTACTTC,CASSVMTGGRETQYF
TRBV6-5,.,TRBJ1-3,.,TGTGCCAGCAGTTACGTCGGCTCTGGAAACACCATATATTTT,CASSYVGSGNTIYF
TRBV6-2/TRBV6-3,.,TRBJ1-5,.,TGTGCCAGCAGTTACTCCAGGATCGGGCAGGCGGCCGATCAGCCCCAGCATTTT,CASSYSRIGQAADQPQHF
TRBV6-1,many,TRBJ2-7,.,TGTGCCAGCTGGGCGGGATATTCCTACGAGCAGTACTTC,CASWAGYSYEQYF
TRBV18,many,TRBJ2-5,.,TGTGCCAGCTCACCCCAGACAGTGGAGACCCAGTACTTC,CASSPQTVETQYF
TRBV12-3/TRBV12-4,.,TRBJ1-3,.,TGTGCCAGCAGTTTACCCCGGAGCTCTGGAAACACCATATATTTT,CASSLPRSSGNTIYF
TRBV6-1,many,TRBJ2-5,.,TGTGCCAGCAGCCGTCGAGGATGGAGCGGAGAGGAAGAGACCCAGTACTTC,CASSRRGWSGEEETQYF
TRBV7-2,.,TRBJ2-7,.,TGTGCCAGCAGCTTGAACCTATACGAGCAGTACTTC,CASSLNLYEQYF
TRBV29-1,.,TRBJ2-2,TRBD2,TGCAGCGTTGAAATAGCGGGAGGGTACACCGGGGAGCTGTTTTTT,CSVEIAGGYTGELFF
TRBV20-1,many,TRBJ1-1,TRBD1,TGCAGTGCTAGAGTCGAACAGGGGTGGACTGAAGCTTTCTTT,CSARVEQGWTEAFF
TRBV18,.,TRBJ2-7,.,TGTGCCAGCTCACCACGATATATGGGAAGCTCCTACGAGCAGTACTTC,CASSPRYMGSSYEQYF
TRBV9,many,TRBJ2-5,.,TGTGCCAGCAGCGTATCCTTAACGACGGAGACCCAGTACTTC,CASSVSLTTETQYF
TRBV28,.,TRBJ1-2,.,TGTGCCAGCACCTCGACCAGGCGCGACTACACCTTC,CASTSTRRDYTF
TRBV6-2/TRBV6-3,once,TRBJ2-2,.,TGTGCCAGCTCGTATGGGGGCTACACCGGGGAGCTGTTTTTT,CASSYGGYTGELFF
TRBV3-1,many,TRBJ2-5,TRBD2,TGTGCCAGCAGCCAAGATCTTGCGACTAGCGTAGAGACCCAGTACTTC,CASSQDLATSVETQYF
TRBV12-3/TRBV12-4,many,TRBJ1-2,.,TGTGCCAGCAGACGTTGGGGCAGGGACGGCTACACCTTC,CASRRWGRDGYTF
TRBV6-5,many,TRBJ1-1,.,TGTGCCAGCAGTTCCTACAGAGGAAACACTGAAGCTTTCTTT,CASSSYRGNTEAFF
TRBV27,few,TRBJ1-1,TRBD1,TGTGCCAGCAGACCGGGACAGGGCACTGAAGCTTTCTTT,CASRPGQGTEAFF
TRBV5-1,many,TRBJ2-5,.,TGCGCCAGCAGCCGGGGACACGGTAAAGAGACCCAGTACTTC,CASSRGHGKETQYF
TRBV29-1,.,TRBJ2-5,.,TGCAGCGTTGGGGAACAGGGAGTCAGGTTAGAGACCCAGTACTTC,CSVGEQGVRLETQYF
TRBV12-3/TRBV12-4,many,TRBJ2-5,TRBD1,TGTGCCAGCAGTTCGACAGGGGTCGGAGAGACCCAGTACTTC,CASSSTGVGETQYF
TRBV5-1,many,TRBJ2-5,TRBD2,TGCGCCAGCAGCGGGGGGACTAGCGGATACCAAGAGACCCAGTACTTC,CASSGGTSGYQETQYF
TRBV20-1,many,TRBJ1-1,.,TGCAGTGCTAGAGATGGGTACACTGAAGCTTTCTTT,CSARDGYTEAFF
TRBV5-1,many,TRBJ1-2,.,TGCGCCAGCAGAGACTTGGACCGGACCGGCTACACCTTC,CASRDLDRTGYTF
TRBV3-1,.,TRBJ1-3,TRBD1,TGTGCCAGCACTGAGGACAGGACTGGAAACACCATATATTTT,CASTEDRTGNTIYF
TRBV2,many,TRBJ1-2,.,TGTGCCAGCAGTGATGATAACCTGAGCAAGGAGGGCTACACCTTC,CASSDDNLSKEGYTF
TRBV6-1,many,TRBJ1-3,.,TGTGCCAGCAGTCAAGGATACTCTGGAAACACCATATATTTT,CASSQGYSGNTIYF
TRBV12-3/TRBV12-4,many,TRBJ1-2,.,TGTGCCAGCAGTAGTGGTCCCTATGGCTACACCTTC,CASSSGPYGYTF
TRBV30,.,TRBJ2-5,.,TGTGCCTGGAGGCCGTGGACACCCCAGGCGGAGACCCAGTACTTC,CAWRPWTPQAETQYF
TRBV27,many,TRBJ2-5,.,TGTGCCAGCAAACCTCCGAGGGGTGGCTTCGGGGAGACCCAGTACTTC,CASKPPRGGFGETQYF
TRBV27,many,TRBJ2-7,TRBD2,TGTGCCAGCTTCGGGGGGGACGAGCAGTACTTC,CASFGGDEQYF
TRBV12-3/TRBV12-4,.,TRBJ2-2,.,TGTGCCAGCAGCCGGCCCCCGCCGAACACCGGGGAGCTGTTTTTT,CASSRPPPNTGELFF
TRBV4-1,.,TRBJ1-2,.,TGCGCCAGCAGCCAAGACCGGGCGCACTATGGCCACACCTTC,CASSQDRAHYGHTF
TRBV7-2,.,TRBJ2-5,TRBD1,TGTGCCAGCAGCTCGAACAGGGGGATAGCAGAGACCCAGTACTTC,CASSSNRGIAETQYF
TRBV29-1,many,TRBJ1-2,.,TGCAGCGTCGAGCGGTCAGGGATCTATGGCTACACCTTC,CSVERSGIYGYTF
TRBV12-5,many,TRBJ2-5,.,TGTGCTAGTGGAGCCCCTAATGCGAGAAAGACCCAGTACTTC,CASGAPNARKTQYF
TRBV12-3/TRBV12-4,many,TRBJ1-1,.,TGTGCCAGCAGTTACCAGGGTGGCACTGAAGCTTTCTTT,CASSYQGGTEAFF
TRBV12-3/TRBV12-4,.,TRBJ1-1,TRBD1,TGTGCCAGCAGGCGGACAGGGGGCTGGACTGAAGCTTTCTTT,CASRRTGGWTEAFF
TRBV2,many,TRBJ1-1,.,TGTGCCAGCACAGAGAACACTGAAGCTTTCTTT,CASTENTEAFF
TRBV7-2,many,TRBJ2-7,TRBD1,TGTGCCAGCAGCTTAGCTCGGGACAGGGCCTACGAGCAGTACTTC,CASSLARDRAYEQYF
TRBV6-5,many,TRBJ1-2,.,TGTGCCAGCATCGGGGCCCCAGGGACTCGGGGCTACACCTTC,CASIGAPGTRGYTF
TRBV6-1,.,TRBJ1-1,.,TGTGCCAGCAATCTGCGGCCGGTGGGCTGGCAGGCTTTCTTT,CASNLRPVGWQAFF